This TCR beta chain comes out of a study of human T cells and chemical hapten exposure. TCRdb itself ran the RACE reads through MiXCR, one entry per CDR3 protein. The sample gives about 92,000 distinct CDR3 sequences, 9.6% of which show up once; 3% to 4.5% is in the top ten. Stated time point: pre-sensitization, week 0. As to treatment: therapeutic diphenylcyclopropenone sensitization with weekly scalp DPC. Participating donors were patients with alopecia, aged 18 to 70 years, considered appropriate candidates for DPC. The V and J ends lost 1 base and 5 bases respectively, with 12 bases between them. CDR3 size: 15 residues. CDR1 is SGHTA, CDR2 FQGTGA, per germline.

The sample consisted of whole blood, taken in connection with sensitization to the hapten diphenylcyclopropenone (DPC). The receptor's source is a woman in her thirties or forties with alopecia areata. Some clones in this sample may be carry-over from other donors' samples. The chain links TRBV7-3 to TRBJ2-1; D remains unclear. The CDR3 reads CASSLMANSNNEQFF. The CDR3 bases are TGTGCCAGCAGCTTAATGGCGAACTCTAACAATGAGCAGTTCTTC.